A selection of T cell receptor beta chains follows, all from one sample in a study of CD8 T cells in Susac syndrome. In TCRdb, the immunoSEQ multiplex PCR reads were re-called with MiXCR into one record per CDR3 protein. The data hold around 170,000 distinct CDR3 sequences, with around 95% observed a single time. Sequenced sample: CD4+ T cells from PBMCs. The receptors come from a human donor with Susac syndrome. CDR3s leave out the opening cysteine and the closing phenylalanine or tryptophan.

V	J	CDR3
TRBV20-1	TRBJ2-5	SARGLAGTQY
TRBV9	TRBJ2-5	ASSVAQGDRGETQY
TRBV12-3/TRBV12-4	TRBJ1-1	ASSLDRVLVRGAF
TRBV20-1	TRBJ2-7	SASMVQGKGEQY
TRBV3-1	TRBJ2-7	ASSQVARQSYEQY
TRBV6-2/TRBV6-3	TRBJ2-7	ASRPRTGSSLRYEQY
TRBV4-3	TRBJ1-2	ASSTVIGQVEYGYT
TRBV4-3	TRBJ1-2	ASSQGEGRGPYGYT
TRBV6-6	TRBJ2-5	ASSYPQRGAQETQY
TRBV7-2	TRBJ2-5	ASSLQPGGTQY
TRBV30	TRBJ1-2	AWSRQRDGYT
TRBV20-1	TRBJ2-1	SAKVWGPLNEQF
TRBV13	TRBJ1-2	ASSLIGQYGYT
TRBV20-1	TRBJ2-4	SARVIAHLTKNIQY
TRBV6-2/TRBV6-3	TRBJ2-1	ASSFMPGTGETYNEQF
TRBV23-1	TRBJ1-6	ASRKTRFKGPLH
TRBV30	TRBJ1-4	AWATGTNEKLF
TRBV12-3/TRBV12-4	TRBJ2-7	ATGRGQDSYEQY
TRBV5-1	TRBJ2-7	ASSGGQGIHYEQY
TRBV10-3	TRBJ2-3	AISESTTDTQY
TRBV5-1	TRBJ1-1	ASGTGKRSQDTEAF
TRBV20-1	TRBJ2-1	SASEGLAGADEQF
TRBV7-9	TRBJ1-2	ASRKTGTEGFT
TRBV9	TRBJ1-2	ASSTRQTPNYGYT
TRBV5-1	TRBJ2-3	ASSHGLAPYTDTQY
TRBV9	TRBJ1-6	ASSVGPNNSPLH
TRBV5-1	TRBJ1-2	ASSAGTADDGYT
TRBV11-2	TRBJ2-1	ASSISSGSNEQF
TRBV18	TRBJ2-3	ASSPLSGGADTQY
TRBV19	TRBJ1-1	ASSPSLNTEAF
TRBV15	TRBJ1-4	ATSVERATNEKLF